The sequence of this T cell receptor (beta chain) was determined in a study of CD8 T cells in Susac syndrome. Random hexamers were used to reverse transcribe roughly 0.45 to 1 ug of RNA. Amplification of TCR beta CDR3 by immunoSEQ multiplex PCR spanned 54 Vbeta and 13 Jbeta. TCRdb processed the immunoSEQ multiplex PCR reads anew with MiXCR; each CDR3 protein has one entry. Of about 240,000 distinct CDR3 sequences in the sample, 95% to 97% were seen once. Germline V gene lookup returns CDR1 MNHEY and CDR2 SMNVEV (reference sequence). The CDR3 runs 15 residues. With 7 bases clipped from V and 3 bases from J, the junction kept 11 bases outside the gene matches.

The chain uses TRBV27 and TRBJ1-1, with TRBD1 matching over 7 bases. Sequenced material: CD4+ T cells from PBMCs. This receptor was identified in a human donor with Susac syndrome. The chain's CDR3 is CASNTTGNRHTEAFF. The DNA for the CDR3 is TGTGCCAGCAACACGACAGGGAATCGGCACACTGAAGCTTTCTTT.